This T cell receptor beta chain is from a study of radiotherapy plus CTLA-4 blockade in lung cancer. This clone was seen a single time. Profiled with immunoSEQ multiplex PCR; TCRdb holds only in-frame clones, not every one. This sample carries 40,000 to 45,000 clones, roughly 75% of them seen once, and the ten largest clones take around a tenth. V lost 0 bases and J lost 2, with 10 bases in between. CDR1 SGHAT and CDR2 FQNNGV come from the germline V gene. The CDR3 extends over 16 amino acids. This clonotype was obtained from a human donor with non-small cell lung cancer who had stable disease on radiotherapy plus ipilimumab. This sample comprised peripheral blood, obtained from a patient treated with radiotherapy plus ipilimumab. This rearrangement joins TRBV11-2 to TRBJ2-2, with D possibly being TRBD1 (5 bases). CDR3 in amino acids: CASSLDSGSNTGELFF. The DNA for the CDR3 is TGTGCCAGCAGCTTAGATTCAGGGTCCAACACCGGGGAGCTGTTTTTT.